Here is one T cell receptor beta chain with its context. This clonotype was seen many times. The antigen it binds to is not known. The input lacks base qualities; no much larger clone sits a single base away. TCR beta CDR3 regions were amplified from RNA transcripts. A first-round RT-PCR of the TCR CDR3 used the HTBI primer set with the Qiagen OneStep RT-PCR kit. The libraries were constructed in a second round of multiplex PCR and then size-selected and purified. Sequencing of the libraries was done on an Illumina HiSeq2000 using paired-end 100 bp reads. The authors' analysis ran thus. SOAPnuke was used to process the raw data, throwing out any read that contained adapters or uncalled bases, had a mean Phred below 15, or lacked an exact constant-primer or identifier match. COPE v1.2.5 was used to merge the high-quality paired reads, and each unique nucleotide sequence was defined as a clonotype. MiTCR v1.1 was used to align the clonotypes against IMGT TRBV, TRBD and TRBJ reference segments. The analysis was restricted to V-J combinations with a frequency above 0.0001, which together covered 99.2% of the repertoires. A TCS score was defined as the ratio between F50 (clonal expansion) and ExV (chaos), using BLOSUM62-based TCRdist between CDR3 peptides within each V-J. Welch's t-statistics and random forest reduced around 550 V-J features to about 13, which were used in a naive Bayes classifier (R e1071). TCRdb reanalyzed the raw reads on its own, using fastp at Q25 for trimming and MiXCR for clone calling, and kept in-frame beta chains. Every entry covers one CDR3 protein and lists the most common genes and DNA from its rows. The V and J calls were determined by TCRdb, not by the authors. Recorded for this sample are approximately 640,000 distinct CDR3 sequences; roughly 16% of them occurred a single time. The top ten hold around 3.9% of the sample.

This record belongs to a study of T cells in Graves' hyperthyroidism and ophthalmopathy (dated by TCRdb to about 2019). Background for the entire study: Peripheral blood samples were taken at initial diagnosis, before any treatment was given. To identify TCR V-J signatures that set the groups apart, the researchers used a discovery cohort of 100 patients, made up of 43 with Graves' ophthalmopathy and 57 with stable Graves' hyperthyroidism. Whether ophthalmopathy could be predicted prospectively was tested in an independent validation cohort made up of some 20 hyperthyroidism patients plus 17 patients who later progressed to ophthalmopathy. For training and testing, the 100 patients in the discovery cohort were randomly divided in a 7:3 ratio. In addition, the study compared T-cell repertoires in thyroid tissue and in blood from five or six Graves' hyperthyroidism patients. Following sampling, methimazole starting at 30 mg daily was given to hyperthyroidism patients, and high-dose intravenous methylprednisolone was given to ophthalmopathy patients. The paper describes TCR Vbeta CDR3 sequencing of about 140 peripheral blood samples, made up of approximately 40 ophthalmopathy patients, approximately 76 hyperthyroidism patients and some 17 progressor patients.

The CDR3 contains 13 residues, cysteine and phenylalanine counted. The retained sequence is limited to the CDR3, 39 bases, with the frame set at the first base. According to the germline V gene, CDR1 reads MNHEY and CDR2 reads SVGEGT. The junction shows trimming of 1 base on V and 4 bases on J, plus 4 bases between the germline ends. Graves' hyperthyroidism was defined as stable when no progression to ophthalmopathy occurred over 18 months of follow-up. Hyperthyroidism patients were newly diagnosed, with disease duration under 2 months, and aged 18 to 65 years. The study excluded patients with uncontrolled infections, other autoimmune diseases, pregnancy or lactation. Diagnoses were established on the basis of clinical symptoms, serum thyroxine and TRAb, thyroid ultrasound, and orbital computed tomography. Ficoll-Paque density gradient centrifugation was used to isolate PBMCs from 10 ml of fresh peripheral blood. Total RNA was extracted using Trizol reagent, and RNA quality was assessed on an Agilent 2100 Bioanalyzer.

Study-level results and caveats: In validation, the model predicted progression to ophthalmopathy a median of about 6.5 months before onset, with over 60% sensitivity and almost 75% specificity. No statistical method was used to fix the sample size in advance, and group allocation was not hidden from the investigators. Blood samples also contained most of the expanded thyroid clonotypes (frequency above 0.001), which suggests that blood repertoires may reflect thyroid immune responses. A 13 V-J signature model separated ophthalmopathy from stable hyperthyroidism, with nearly 90% sensitivity and 81.08% specificity in cross-validation and 80%/75% in testing.

The sequence derives from a woman under 40 with Graves' hyperthyroidism. Sequencing was performed on blood. Recombination linked TRBV6-2 or TRBV6-3 to TRBJ2-2; no D gene is confidently identified. CDR3 loop: CASSYWGTGELFF. The nucleotides read TGTGCCAGCAGTTACTGGGGCACCGGGGAGCTGTTTTTT.